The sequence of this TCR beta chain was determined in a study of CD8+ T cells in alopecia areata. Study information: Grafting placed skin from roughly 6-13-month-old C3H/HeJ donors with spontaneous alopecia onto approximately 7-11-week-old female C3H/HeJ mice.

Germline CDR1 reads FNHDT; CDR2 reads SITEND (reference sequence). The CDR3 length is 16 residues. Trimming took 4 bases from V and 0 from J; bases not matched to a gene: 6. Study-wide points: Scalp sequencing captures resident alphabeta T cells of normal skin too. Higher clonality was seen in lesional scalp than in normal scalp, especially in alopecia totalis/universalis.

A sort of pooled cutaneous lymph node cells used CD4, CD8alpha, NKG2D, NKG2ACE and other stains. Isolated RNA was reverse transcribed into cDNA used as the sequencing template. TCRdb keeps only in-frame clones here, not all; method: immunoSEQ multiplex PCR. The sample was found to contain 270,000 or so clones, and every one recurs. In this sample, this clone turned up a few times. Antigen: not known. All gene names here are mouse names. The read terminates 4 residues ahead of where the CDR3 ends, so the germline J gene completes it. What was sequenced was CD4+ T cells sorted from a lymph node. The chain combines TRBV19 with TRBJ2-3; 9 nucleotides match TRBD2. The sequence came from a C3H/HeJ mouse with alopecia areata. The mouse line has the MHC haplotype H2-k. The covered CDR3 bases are TGTGCCAGCAGTCCCCTCCTGGGGGGGAGTGCAGAA. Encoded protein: CASSPLLGGSAE. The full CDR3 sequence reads CASSPLLGGSAETLYF.